These T cell receptor beta chains were read from a single sample in a study of T cells in Graves' hyperthyroidism and ophthalmopathy. TCRdb redid the calling of the multiplex PCR reads with MiXCR, one entry per CDR3 protein. Of more than 500,000 distinct CDR3 sequences in the sample, roughly 45% are singletons; the top ten hold about 43%. The sequencing sample was made of peripheral blood or thyroid tissue (not recorded which). These receptors were taken from an adult woman with Graves' disease, either hyperthyroidism or ophthalmopathy (not recorded which). The CDR3 runs from the conserved cysteine through the conserved F or W. D genes are given only for firm matches. Size values are once, few and many counts, or a class for expanded clones, and some rows have none.

d_call	v_call	clone_size	j_call	cdr3_aa	cdr3_nt
NA	TRBV29-1	NA	TRBJ2-3	CSGFASTDTQYF	TGCAGCGGATTCGCTAGCACAGATACGCAGTATTTT
NA	TRBV30	NA	TRBJ1-1	CAWVKWAGGTEAFF	TGTGCCTGGGTAAAATGGGCGGGGGGGACTGAAGCTTTCTTT
NA	TRBV6-1	NA	TRBJ2-7	CASSPRAPRDYEQYF	TGTGCCAGCAGTCCCCGGGCCCCGAGGGACTACGAGCAGTACTTC
TRBD2	TRBV5-6	many	TRBJ2-7	CASARGTSYEQYF	TGTGCCAGCGCGAGGGGGACTAGCTACGAGCAGTACTTC
TRBD2	TRBV12-3/TRBV12-4	many	TRBJ2-5	CASSTSDQETQYF	TGTGCCAGCAGTACTAGCGACCAAGAGACCCAGTACTTC
NA	TRBV7-8	NA	TRBJ2-6	CASRLTRIPGANVLTF	TGTGCCAGCAGACTCACCAGGATCCCTGGGGCCAACGTCCTGACTTTC
NA	TRBV29-1	many	TRBJ1-2	CSVDSVDTALGYGYTF	TGCAGCGTTGATTCCGTGGACACCGCCCTGGGTTATGGCTACACCTTC
NA	TRBV10-1	NA	TRBJ1-5	CAIPAVQLGNQPQHF	TGCGCCATCCCGGCGGTGCAGCTCGGCAATCAGCCCCAGCATTTT
TRBD2	TRBV11-3	NA	TRBJ2-1	CASSSQLAGLNEQFF	TGTGCCAGCAGCTCTCAGTTAGCGGGATTGAATGAGCAGTTCTTC
TRBD2	TRBV7-2	NA	TRBJ2-7	CASSLERTGLQYEQYF	TGTGCCAGCAGCTTAGAACGGACGGGACTACAGTACGAGCAGTACTTC
NA	TRBV20-1	many	TRBJ2-7	CSARRGGGLHHEQYF	TGCAGTGCTAGAAGGGGGGGGGGCCTTCACCATGAGCAGTACTTC
TRBD2	TRBV7-8	NA	TRBJ2-5	CASRLSRTSGREETQYF	TGTGCCAGCAGGCTAAGCCGGACTAGCGGGAGGGAAGAGACCCAGTACTTC
NA	TRBV20-1	once	TRBJ1-2	CSARDFKQLEGYTF	TGCAGTGCTAGAGATTTTAAGCAGCTTGAAGGCTACACCTTC
NA	TRBV7-9	many	TRBJ1-2	CASSLGGIYGYTF	TGTGCCAGCAGCTTGGGGGGGATCTATGGCTACACCTTC
TRBD1	TRBV9	once	TRBJ1-2	CASSSLQGRDYGYTF	TGTGCCAGCAGCTCACTACAGGGGAGGGACTATGGCTACACCTTC
TRBD2	TRBV2	once	TRBJ2-5	CASSEVAGGQETQYF	TGTGCCAGCAGTGAGGTAGCGGGAGGACAAGAGACCCAGTACTTC
NA	TRBV20-1	NA	TRBJ2-5	CSARAGSGSETQYF	TGCAGTGCTAGAGCGGGGAGCGGCTCAGAGACCCAGTACTTC
NA	TRBV20-1	NA	TRBJ2-1	CSATSIFGRGSYEQFF	TGCAGTGCTACCTCCATTTTTGGGCGGGGCTCCTACGAGCAGTTCTTC
NA	TRBV11-2	NA	TRBJ2-5	CASSLEDLRGETQYF	TGTGCCAGCAGCTTAGAGGACCTACGGGGGGAGACCCAGTACTTC
NA	TRBV29-1	once	TRBJ1-1	CSVEGTWAEAFF	TGCAGCGTTGAGGGGACATGGGCGGAAGCTTTCTTT
NA	TRBV7-7	NA	TRBJ1-1	CASSDVIGDTEAFF	TGTGCCAGCAGTGATGTCATCGGGGACACTGAAGCTTTCTTT
TRBD1	TRBV20-1	NA	TRBJ1-5	CSAHGQGGNSNQPQHF	TGCAGTGCTCACGGACAGGGGGGTAATAGCAATCAGCCCCAGCATTTT
NA	TRBV7-2	few	TRBJ1-5	CASSQNDGESQHF	TGTGCCAGCAGCCAAAATGACGGTGAGTCCCAGCATTTT
NA	TRBV6-5	few	TRBJ1-2	CASSYGRDGYGYTF	TGTGCCAGCAGTTACGGCAGGGATGGTTATGGCTACACCTTC
TRBD1	TRBV5-1	many	TRBJ1-1	CASSLRPAGQVEAFF	TGCGCCAGCAGCTTGCGACCCGCCGGACAGGTGGAAGCTTTCTTT
NA	TRBV4-3	NA	TRBJ2-2	CASSQWAGTNTGELFF	TGCGCCAGCAGCCAATGGGCGGGCACGAACACCGGGGAGCTGTTTTTT
NA	TRBV6-1	NA	TRBJ2-2	CASSEHFIAPNTGELFF	TGTGCCAGCAGTGAACACTTTATAGCCCCGAACACCGGGGAGCTGTTTTTT
NA	TRBV6-5	many	TRBJ1-1	CASSSTVGAFF	TGTGCCAGCAGTTCGACAGTAGGAGCTTTCTTT
TRBD1	TRBV6-1	few	TRBJ1-5	CASAGTGYQPQHF	TGTGCCAGCGCAGGGACAGGGTATCAGCCCCAGCATTTT
NA	TRBV4-1	NA	TRBJ2-7	CASSQERGRLYEQYF	TGCGCCAGCAGCCAAGAGAGGGGTCGTCTTTACGAGCAGTACTTC
NA	TRBV20-1	NA	TRBJ1-2	CSAFGTMYGYTF	TGCAGTGCTTTCGGGACGATGTATGGCTACACCTTC
NA	TRBV21-1	NA	TRBJ2-1	CVSSNSSGNEQFF	TGTGTCAGCAGCAATTCTAGCGGCAATGAGCAGTTCTTC
NA	TRBV20-1	many	TRBJ1-2	CSARSGGLDGYTF	TGCAGTGCTAGGTCCGGGGGCCTGGATGGCTACACCTTC
NA	TRBV20-1	many	TRBJ1-5	CSARDRRAHQPQHF	TGCAGTGCTAGAGATCGCAGGGCCCATCAGCCCCAGCATTTT